Listed here are 14 T cell receptor beta chains from one sample, sequenced in a study of T-cell memory formation after mild COVID-19 (dated by TCRdb to about 2021). The receptor library was made with 5' RACE. The data were produced on an Illumina NovaSeq 6000. TCRdb handled the public reads itself, with Q25 trimming in fastp and clone calling in MiXCR, and kept productive beta chains. A single entry per CDR3 protein holds the most common genes and DNA from its merged rows. The sample includes 80,000 to 95,000 distinct CDR3 sequences, with 20% to 30% observed a single time. The ten biggest clones cover under 45% of the sample. The specimen sequenced was PBMCs or a T cell subset sorted from them (not recorded which). The receptors derive from a man aged 18 to 35 who had mild COVID-19 (a few samples of this study predate the infection). The sample titles of this study are shuffled in the database, so cell type and time point are left out; the donor was told from shared clones.

The V and J genes are TRBV19 and TRBJ2-1; TRBD2 matches at 9 bases. Germline V gives CDR1 LNHDA, CDR2 SQIVND (reference sequence). The length of the CDR3 is 15 residues. V trimming: 4 bases; J trimming: 4 bases; junction bases outside the gene matches: 5. The CDR3 region is CASSTTSGLYNEQFF. The CDR3 DNA is TGTGCCAGTAGTACGACTAGCGGCCTTTACAATGAGCAGTTCTTC.

This clonotype was counted only a few times. CDR3 nucleotide sequence: TGTGCCAGTCACACCGGGGACTGGAGGGGCACTGAAGCTTTCTTT. Its translation: CASHTGDWRGTEAFF. The chain carries TRBV7-8 and TRBJ1-1; D is possibly TRBD1 (5 bases). The V end was cut by 9 bases, the J end by 4 bases, with 21 bases between. The germline gives CDR1 SGHVS, CDR2 FQNEAQ. The CDR3 runs 15 residues.

In this sample, this clonotype turned up many times. V is TRBV10-1 and J is TRBJ2-7; 9 bases are shared with TRBD1. CDR3 size: 14 residues. Trimming took 0 bases from V and 6 from J; bases not matched to a gene: 3. CDR1 is WNHNN and CDR2 is SYGVQD in the germline V gene (reference sequence). The CDR3 sequence: CASSESGQGGEQYF. The DNA of the CDR3 is TGCGCCAGCAGTGAGTCGGGACAGGGAGGCGAGCAGTACTTC.

V usage is TRBV13 and J usage is TRBJ2-2, with D perhaps matching TRBD1 (5 bases). Looked up from germline, CDR1 is PRHDT and CDR2 is FYEKMQ (reference sequence). CDR3 length: 13 residues. Trimming pared 5 bases from V and 6 bases from J, leaving 10 bases between. In DNA form, the CDR3 reads TGTGCCAGCAGCAAAAGGGGTGCCGGGGAGCTGTTTTTT. Translated: CASSKRGAGELFF.

This clonotype was counted a few times. The chain joins TRBV6-1 to TRBJ2-7; D ambiguous. This CDR3 comprises 12 residues. The germline V gene encodes CDR1 MNHNS and CDR2 SASEGT. Trimming cost V 6 bases and J 3 bases, with 9 bases left between them. CDR3 bases: TGTGCCAGCAGGTCCGGTATCTACGAGCAGTACGTC. Its protein is CASRSGIYEQYV.

The chain combines TRBV6-5 with TRBJ2-3, with 10 positions matching TRBD2. CDR3 length equals 16 residues. V shed 0 bases and J 4 bases; nucleotides not matched to a gene: 4. From germline, CDR1 is MNHEY and CDR2 SVGAGI. CDR3 sequence: CASSYSLAGQADTQYF. The CDR3 bases are TGTGCCAGCAGTTACTCACTAGCGGGACAGGCAGATACGCAGTATTTT.

The chain links TRBV29-1 to TRBJ2-5; D may be TRBD2 (6 bases). The CDR3 is 14 amino acids. V lost 3 bases and J 3 bases, leaving 14 bases between the germline ends. Germline V lookup: CDR1 SQVTM, CDR2 ANQGSEA. The CDR3 DNA is TGCAGCGTTGAGGAGGGGTCGGCCGAAGAGACCCAGTACTTC. It translates to CSVEEGSAEETQYF.

This clonotype was found a few times. The chain carries TRBV29-1 and TRBJ2-6; 8 nucleotides match TRBD1. The CDR3 runs to 17 residues. From germline, CDR1 is SQVTM and CDR2 ANQGSEA. Unmatched junction bases numbered 4, after V lost 0 bases and J lost 0 bases. The CDR3 reads CSVEDRGHFSGANVLTF. The CDR3 region has the DNA TGCAGCGTTGAAGACAGGGGGCACTTCTCTGGGGCCAACGTCCTGACTTTC.

The J gene is TRBJ1-2, the V gene TRBV7-9; TRBD1 aligns across 7 bases. CDR3 length: 17 residues. Trimming at V came to 2 bases and at J to 3 bases, leaving 12 bases not matched to a gene. The germline CDR1 and CDR2 sequences are SEHNR and FQNEAQ (reference sequence). CDR3 nucleotides: TGTGCCAGCAGCTTAATGAGGACCCGACAGGGCGACTATGGCTACACCTTC. Amino acids: CASSLMRTRQGDYGYTF.

The gene calls are TRBV2 and TRBJ2-7; TRBD2 agrees at 12 bases. J was trimmed by 5 bases and V by 5 bases; bases with no gene match: 7. The CDR3 is 15 residues long. CDR1 is SNHLY, CDR2 FYNNEI, per germline. In nucleotides, the CDR3 is TGTGCCAGCAGTCCACTAGCGGGGGGCACCGACGAGCAGTACTTC. It translates to CASSPLAGGTDEQYF.

The genes are TRBV5-5 and TRBJ2-1; tentative D call: TRBD2 (5 bases). The length of the CDR3 is 15 residues. V was trimmed by 4 bases and J by 3 bases, leaving 14 bases between them. Germline-derived CDR1 and CDR2 are SGHKS and YYEKEE (reference sequence). CDR3 protein: CASSVSGSVYNEQFF. The CDR3 nucleotides are TGTGCCAGCAGCGTCTCTGGTAGCGTCTACAATGAGCAGTTCTTC.

This clonotype was seen a few times. This chain links TRBV5-1 with TRBJ2-7, with a tentative D call TRBD2 (6 bases). V dropped 2 bases and J dropped 5 bases, with 17 bases sitting between them. CDR3 size: 15 residues. Germline-derived CDR1 and CDR2 are SGHRS and YFSETQ. DNA for the CDR3: TGCGCCAGCAGCTTAACCGGGACTGGGGTAAACGAGCAGTACTTC. Protein sequence: CASSLTGTGVNEQYF. Looking up the rest from reference TRBV5-1 and TRBJ2-7 gives the full variable domain: KAGVTQTPRYLIKTRGQQVTLSCSPISGHRSVSWYQQTPGQGLQFLFEYFSETQRNKGNFPGRFSGRQFSNSRSEMNVSTLELGDSALYLCASSLTGTGVNEQYFGPGTRLTVT.

In this sample, this clonotype turned up many times. The chain couples TRBV4-3 to TRBJ2-1, with 7 bases fitting TRBD1. Germline CDR1 reads LGHNA; CDR2 reads YSLEER. There are 15 residues in the CDR3. V shed 4 bases, J shed 4 bases, and the junction held 7 bases outside the gene matches. The CDR3 nucleotides read TGCGCCAGCAGCCCAGGGACAGCAAATTACAATGAGCAGTTCTTC. Protein: CASSPGTANYNEQFF.

The rearrangement links TRBV5-1 to TRBJ2-7, with D possibly matching TRBD1 (5 bases). The CDR3 spans 14 residues. The V and J ends lost 4 bases and 0 bases respectively, with 11 bases between them. In germline, CDR1 is SGHRS, CDR2 YFSETQ. The CDR3 sequence: CASSPRGGSYEQYV. The CDR3 DNA is TGCGCCAGCAGCCCTAGGGGCGGCTCCTACGAGCAGTACGTC.